This T cell receptor (beta chain) was sequenced for a study of blood T cell repertoires in COVID-19. At the level of the study: Specimens from acute and convalescent COVID-19 originated in the United States, Italy and Spain. PBMCs, B-cell-depleted T cells, or T cells provided the cDNA or gDNA that made up the material.

V lost 1 base, J lost 3 bases, and 10 bases lay in between. The V gene's germline CDR1 is MNHNS and CDR2 SASEGT. CDR3 length: 14 amino acids. Authors' processing steps: Reference gene primers were amplified, and this amplification served to estimate nucleated cell counts. Sequenced by immunoSEQ multiplex PCR; TCRdb stores in-frame clones only, minus some. The DNA was the basis for D and trimming; V, J and clone size are from that table. The sample carries around 120,000 clones, more than 65% recorded once. This sequence originates from a human donor in a cohort sampled during active COVID-19. The chain employs TRBV6-1 and TRBJ2-7, with a weak D call TRBD2 (6 bases). Sequencing used peripheral blood. This CDR3 reads CASSEVGGVYEQYF. The CDR3, as DNA: TGTGCCAGCAGTGAAGTCGGGGGTGTCTACGAGCAGTACTTC.